The clone carrying this TCR beta chain showed up just once. Its antigen is as yet unknown. Trimming shortened V by 5 bases and J by 5 bases, and 25 bases separated the two germline ends. Germline assignment: CDR1 SEHNR and CDR2 FQNEAQ (reference sequence). The CDR3 runs to 17 residues. Assay: immunoSEQ multiplex PCR; the TCRdb copy retains only in-frame clones and omits some. The table includes about 70,000 clones, 70% to 90% detected once. The sample comes from a study of T cell responses to AZD1222 COVID-19 vaccine. Study-level findings and limits: Repertoire sampling happened only post peak T cell response. Donors skewed white British and female; clonal diversity was possibly underestimated.

The rearrangement joins TRBV7-9 to TRBJ2-7; D might be TRBD2 (6 bases). The receptor was isolated from an adult in good health. Source: peripheral blood, taken on day 0 of MenACWY control vaccination. The chain's CDR3 is CASSRRPTLAPDHEQYF. CDR3 nucleotides: TGTGCCAGCAGCCGTCGCCCCACACTAGCCCCCGACCACGAGCAGTACTTC.